These 30 T cell receptor beta chains were all obtained from the same sample, sequenced in a study of blood T cell repertoires in COVID-19. Sequencing used immunoSEQ multiplex PCR; TCRdb keeps in-frame clones, though not all of them. The sample lists about 300,000 clones; more than 75% were seen once. The specimen was peripheral blood. All receptors derive from a woman between 45 and 65 years old with acute or convalescent COVID-19.

The chain carries TRBV6-5 and TRBJ1-3; D gene uncertain. The V gene lost 6 bases and the J gene lost 0 bases, with 12 bases spanning the gap. The CDR3 sequence is 15 residues long. Germline CDR1 MNHEY, CDR2 SVGAGI. CDR3 region: CASRSDSLSGNTIYF. The CDR3 coding sequence is TGTGCCAGCAGAAGCGACTCCCTCTCTGGAAACACCATATATTTT.

The rearrangement links TRBV4-3 to TRBJ1-2; TRBD1 might be the D (6 bases). The germline V gene has CDR1 LGHNA and CDR2 YSLEER. V was pared by 0 bases and J by 3 bases, with 11 bases between. This CDR3 contains 15 residues. This CDR3 reads CASSQEPEGDYGYTF. The CDR3 nucleotides are TGCGCCAGCAGCCAAGAACCCGAGGGGGACTATGGCTACACCTTC.

The V and J genes are TRBV24-1 and TRBJ2-1, with TRBD2 matching 11 bases. The CDR3 covers 16 residues. The germline V gene has CDR1 KGHDR and CDR2 SFDVKD. After removal of 4 bases from V and 15 bases from J, the junction contained 16 bases not matched to a gene. In DNA form, the CDR3 reads TGTGCCACCAGTGACAGGACTAGCGGGCTTCTGACGGCGATGTTCTTC. Translation: CATSDRTSGLLTAMFF.

The chain uses TRBV7-2 and TRBJ2-7; TRBD1 aligns across 7 bases. The CDR3 has 15 residues. Trimming at V came to 8 bases and at J to 3 bases, leaving 13 bases not matched to a gene. Per the germline V gene, CDR1 is SGHTA and CDR2 is FQGNSA. CDR3 in DNA: TGTGCCAGCGCACCTGGGGGACAGAGGAGCTACGAGCAGTACTTC. This gives the protein CASAPGGQRSYEQYF. Using reference TRBV7-2 and TRBJ2-7 for the parts outside the CDR3, the full variable domain is GAGVSQSPSNKVTEKGKDVELRCDPISGHTALYWYRQSLGQGLEFLIYFQGNSAPDKSGLPSDRFSAERTGGSVSTLTIQRTQQEDSAVYLCASAPGGQRSYEQYFGPGTRLTVT.

Only one count was recorded for this clone. The chain combines TRBV5-6 with TRBJ1-5, with 8 bases fitting TRBD1. Germline lookup yields CDR1 SGHDT and CDR2 YYEEEE. V gave up 2 bases and J gave up 6 bases; unmatched junction bases: 7. This CDR3 contains 15 residues. CDR3 sequence (DNA): TGTGCCAGCAGCTTATTTCAGGGGGCTGGTCAGCCCCAGCATTTT. Translating gives CASSLFQGAGQPQHF.

This sequence joins TRBV27 and TRBJ2-7; D not certain. Trimming took off 4 bases at V and 4 bases at J, with 5 bases between the two ends. The CDR3 extends over 11 amino acids. The germline V gene has CDR1 MNHEY and CDR2 SMNVEV (reference sequence). The CDR3 DNA sequence: TGTGCCAGCAGTTCCTTTTACGAGCAGTACTTC. This sequence encodes CASSSFYEQYF.

The chain uses TRBV5-1 and TRBJ1-2, with D perhaps TRBD1 (6 bases). Between the trimmed V and J ends, which lost 1 base and 8 bases, there was a span of 12 bases. CDR3 size: 13 residues. CDR1 and CDR2 from the germline V gene are SGHRS and YFSETQ. CDR3 sequence reads: CASSLSQGDGYTF. Written as DNA, the CDR3 is TGCGCCAGCAGCTTGTCACAGGGTGACGGCTACACCTTC.

This clone was recorded once. The genes are TRBV4-1 and TRBJ2-7; 12 positions match TRBD2. CDR1 and CDR2 from the germline V gene are MGHRA and YSYEKL. With V trimmed by 4 bases and J by 3 bases, 4 bases remained unmatched. CDR3 size: 15 residues. The CDR3 sequence: CASSPGLAGIYEQYF. CDR3 nucleotides: TGCGCCAGCAGCCCGGGACTAGCGGGTATCTACGAGCAGTACTTC.

In this sample, this clone turned up once. The V gene is TRBV10-3, the J gene TRBJ2-1; 9 bases are shared with TRBD2. V was clipped by 10 bases and J by 12 bases; unmatched bases: 16. Germline CDR1 reads ENHRY; CDR2 reads SYGVKD. This CDR3 region has 14 residues. This CDR3 reads CATLGLAGSIGQFF. Here the CDR3 DNA reads TGTGCCACGCTCGGCCTAGCGGGATCTATTGGGCAGTTCTTC.

This clone has a handful of counts. The gene calls are TRBV28 and TRBJ1-4; 8 bases align to TRBD1. V trimming: 2 bases; J trimming: 16 bases; junction bases outside the gene matches: 3. Germline lookup yields CDR1 MDHEN and CDR2 SYDVKM. The CDR3 has 11 amino acids. The CDR3 loop is CASSLKDREFF. The CDR3 DNA reads TGTGCCAGCAGTTTAAAGGACAGGGAGTTTTTT.

This chain connects TRBV19 to TRBJ1-5; tentative D call: TRBD1 (5 bases). V was pared by 5 bases and J by 2 bases, with 16 bases between. The CDR3 runs to 16 residues. Germline V gene data show CDR1 as LNHDA and CDR2 as SQIVND (reference sequence). This CDR3 reads CASSWARQTGNQPQHF. The CDR3 nucleotides are TGTGCCAGTAGTTGGGCCAGACAGACGGGCAATCAGCCCCAGCATTTT.

This chain uses TRBV6-6 with TRBJ2-7, with TRBD2 identical over 11 bases. Germline V lookup: CDR1 MNHNY, CDR2 SVGAGI (reference sequence). This CDR3 comprises 15 residues. Trimming at V came to 6 bases and at J to 1 base, leaving 5 bases not matched to a gene. The CDR3 protein is CASRLLAGASYEQYF. CDR3 in DNA: TGTGCCAGCAGGCTACTAGCGGGAGCATCCTACGAGCAGTACTTC.

The V call is TRBV6-5, the J call TRBJ2-4; a weak D match, TRBD2 (5 bases). Germline V gives CDR1 MNHEY, CDR2 SVGAGI. V dropped 4 bases and J dropped 0 bases, with 7 bases sitting between them. The CDR3 extends over 14 amino acids. The CDR3 DNA reads TGTGCCAGCAGTTCAGGACTAGCCAAAAACATTCAGTACTTC. The encoded protein is CASSSGLAKNIQYF.

This chain links TRBV28 with TRBJ1-5; D is possibly TRBD1 (5 bases). Trimming shortened V by 4 bases and J by 7 bases, and 11 bases separated the two germline ends. The CDR3 spans 13 residues. The germline gives CDR1 MDHEN, CDR2 SYDVKM. The CDR3 is CASSYTGRQPQHF. In nucleotides, the CDR3 is TGTGCCAGCAGTTACACAGGTCGCCAGCCCCAGCATTTT.

The rearrangement links TRBV9 to TRBJ1-2, with D perhaps matching TRBD1 (6 bases). Germline CDR1 and CDR2: SGDLS and YYNGEE. The CDR3 consists of 19 residues. The V end was cut by 3 bases, the J end by 3 bases, with 27 bases between. The CDR3 reads CASSANRAGALHYDYGYTF. The CDR3 bases are TGTGCCAGCAGCGCGAACAGGGCAGGGGCCCTGCACTACGACTATGGCTACACCTTC.

The chain couples TRBV2 to TRBJ2-7; D gene unclear. The CDR3 covers 11 residues. The germline CDR1 and CDR2 sequences are SNHLY and FYNNEI. The V end was cut by 5 bases, the J end by 3 bases, with 5 bases between. CDR3 DNA sequence: TGTGCCAGCAGTTTTAACTACGAGCAGTACTTC. Translation: CASSFNYEQYF.

Only one count was recorded for this clone. The rearrangement links TRBV27 to TRBJ1-1; 7 bases match TRBD1. Germline-derived CDR1 and CDR2 are MNHEY and SMNVEV (reference sequence). Germline trimming cut 5 bases from V and 11 bases from J; bases unmatched to any gene: 17. The CDR3 covers 15 residues. The CDR3 DNA reads as TGTGCCAGCAGTCGTGACAGGGCCACCCAAAACTGGGCTTTCTTT. Translated, it gives CASSRDRATQNWAFF.

The genes are TRBV5-8 and TRBJ1-2, with 9 bases lining up with TRBD1. CDR3 length equals 13 residues. Germline trimming cut 4 bases from V and 6 bases from J; bases unmatched to any gene: 4. CDR1 is SGHTS, CDR2 YDEGEE, per germline. For the CDR3, the DNA is TGTGCCAGCAGCACAGGACAGGGGAATGGCTACACCTTC. It is translated as CASSTGQGNGYTF.

This chain connects TRBV2 to TRBJ1-2; a possible D gene is TRBD1 (5 bases). CDR3 length: 13 amino acids. Trimming pared 8 bases from V and 2 bases from J, leaving 12 bases between. Germline CDR1 reads SNHLY; CDR2 reads FYNNEI. DNA for the CDR3: TGTGCCAGCGAAGCCAGGGTCAACTATGGCTACACCTTC. This sequence encodes CASEARVNYGYTF.

This chain links TRBV2 with TRBJ2-5, with a tentative D call TRBD1 (5 bases). The CDR3 contains 12 residues. Trimming removed 6 bases at V and 5 bases at J, with 10 bases between. CDR1 is SNHLY, CDR2 FYNNEI, per germline. The DNA for the CDR3 is TGTGCCAGCAGGGGGCTCGTTGAGACCCAGTACTTC. Protein: CASRGLVETQYF.

This clone appeared once. The rearrangement links TRBV28 to TRBJ1-2, with D possibly being TRBD1 (5 bases). This CDR3 has 15 residues. V lost 6 bases and J 8 bases, leaving 22 bases between the germline ends. Germline values: CDR1 MDHEN, CDR2 SYDVKM. The DNA of the CDR3 is TGTGCCAGCAGCGCTCTCCGGACACTCACCTACGGCTACACCTTC. Translation gives CASSALRTLTYGYTF.

The DNA of the CDR3 is TGTGCCAGCAGCTCACTACGAACAGGGGGCGAGGGCGAGCAGTACTTC. It specifies CASSSLRTGGEGEQYF. V and J are TRBV5-5 and TRBJ2-7, with 9 bases lining up with TRBD1. The CDR3 covers 16 residues. Germline-derived CDR1 and CDR2 are SGHKS and YYEKEE (reference sequence). The V and J ends lost 3 bases and 6 bases, in that order; junction bases with no gene match: 13.

The gene calls are TRBV2 and TRBJ2-2, with D maybe TRBD2 (5 bases). The CDR3 runs 16 residues. Germline V gene data show CDR1 as SNHLY and CDR2 as FYNNEI. The V gene lost 7 bases and the J gene lost 6 bases, with 21 bases spanning the gap. CDR3 in amino acids: CASIPRVAGVPGELFF. The DNA of the CDR3 is TGTGCCAGCATTCCACGTGTGGCGGGCGTCCCCGGGGAGCTGTTTTTT.

This rearrangement joins TRBV7-2 to TRBJ2-7, with D possibly matching TRBD2 (6 bases). The CDR3 totals 13 residues. Deletions cut 4 bases from V and 3 bases from J, with 10 bases between. CDR1 SGHTA and CDR2 FQGNSA come from the germline V gene. The CDR3: CASSSGTYYEQYF. The CDR3 nucleotides read TGTGCCAGCAGCTCCGGGACTTACTACGAGCAGTACTTC.

This chain joins TRBV18 and TRBJ1-5; 9 bases map to TRBD1. The V and J ends lost 3 bases and 6 bases, in that order; junction bases with no gene match: 9. The germline CDR1 and CDR2 sequences are KGHSH and LQKENI. This CDR3 contains 16 residues. CDR3 sequence reads: CASSPVVGQGIQPQHF. CDR3 DNA: TGTGCCAGCTCACCTGTCGTGGGACAGGGTATTCAGCCCCAGCATTTT.

The chain employs TRBV7-2 and TRBJ2-3, with 8 nucleotides matching TRBD2. Germline lookup yields CDR1 SGHTA and CDR2 FQGNSA. After removal of 5 bases from V and 3 bases from J, the junction contained 7 bases not matched to a gene. This CDR3 has 15 amino acids. The CDR3 region is CASSPDRGRTDTQYF. Here the CDR3 DNA reads TGTGCCAGCAGCCCCGACCGCGGGAGGACAGATACGCAGTATTTT.

This sequence joins TRBV19 and TRBJ1-4, with D hard to call. CDR1 is LNHDA, CDR2 SQIVND, per germline (reference sequence). The CDR3 is 14 residues long. With 1 base removed from V and 0 bases from J, the gap between germline ends came to 3 bases. CDR3 nucleotides: TGTGCCAGTAGTATAGCTTCAACTAATGAAAAACTGTTTTTT. Residues: CASSIASTNEKLFF.

The V and J genes are TRBV4-2 and TRBJ1-3; D remains unclear. CDR3 length: 13 amino acids. Germline-derived CDR1 and CDR2 are LGHNA and YNFKEQ. With 1 base removed from V and 3 bases from J, the gap between germline ends came to 4 bases. CDR3 loop: CASSQVDGNTIYF. CDR3 sequence (DNA): TGTGCCAGCAGCCAAGTAGATGGAAACACCATATATTTT.

The rearrangement links TRBV7-2 to TRBJ2-1; TRBD2 agrees at 11 bases. CDR3 size: 15 residues. With V trimmed by 5 bases and J by 4 bases, 4 bases remained unmatched. Per the germline V gene, CDR1 is SGHTA and CDR2 is FQGNSA. The CDR3 sequence is CASSRGLAGYNEQFF. The CDR3 DNA reads as TGTGCCAGCAGCAGAGGACTAGCGGGTTACAATGAGCAGTTCTTC.

The chain combines TRBV19 with TRBJ2-1, with TRBD2 identical over 7 bases. Germline values: CDR1 LNHDA, CDR2 SQIVND (reference sequence). V was clipped by 4 bases and J by 8 bases; unmatched bases: 8. The CDR3 is 14 amino acids. This CDR3 is CASSRREGLHEQFF. Written as DNA, the CDR3 is TGTGCCAGTAGTAGAAGGGAGGGTTTGCATGAGCAGTTCTTC.